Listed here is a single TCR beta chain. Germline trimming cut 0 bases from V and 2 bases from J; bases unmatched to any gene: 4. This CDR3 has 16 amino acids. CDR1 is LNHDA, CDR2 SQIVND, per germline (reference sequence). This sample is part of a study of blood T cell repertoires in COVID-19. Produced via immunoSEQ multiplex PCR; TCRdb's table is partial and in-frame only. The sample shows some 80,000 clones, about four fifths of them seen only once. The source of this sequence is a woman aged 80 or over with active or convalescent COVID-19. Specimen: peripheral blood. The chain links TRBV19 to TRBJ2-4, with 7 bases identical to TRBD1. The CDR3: CASSIDLQGTKNIQYF. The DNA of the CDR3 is TGTGCCAGTAGTATAGATCTACAGGGGACCAAAAACATTCAGTACTTC.